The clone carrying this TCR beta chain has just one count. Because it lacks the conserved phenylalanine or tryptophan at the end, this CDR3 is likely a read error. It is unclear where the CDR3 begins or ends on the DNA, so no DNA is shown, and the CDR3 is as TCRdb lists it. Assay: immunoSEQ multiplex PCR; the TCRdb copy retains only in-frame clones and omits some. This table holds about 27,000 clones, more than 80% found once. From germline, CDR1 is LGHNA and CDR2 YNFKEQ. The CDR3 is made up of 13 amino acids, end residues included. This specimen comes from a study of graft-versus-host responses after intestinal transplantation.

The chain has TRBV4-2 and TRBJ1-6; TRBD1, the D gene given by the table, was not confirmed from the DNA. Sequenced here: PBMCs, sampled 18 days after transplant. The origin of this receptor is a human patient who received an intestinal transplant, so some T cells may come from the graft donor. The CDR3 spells CASSQDYGHLLDV.